The entry below describes one TCR beta chain. Assay: immunoSEQ multiplex PCR; the TCRdb copy retains only in-frame clones and omits some. The sample has 180,000 or so clones, about nine tenths seen once. The data belong to a study of control samples from healthy donors and cancer patients. The CDR3 is 14 amino acids. Germline V gives CDR1 MDHEN, CDR2 SYDVKM. V was pared by 2 bases and J by 9 bases, with 11 bases between. The clonotype originates from a woman aged 25 to 39 in good health. The sample consisted of blood. The chain is built from TRBV28 and TRBJ1-6, with a tentative D call TRBD1 (5 bases). CDR3 protein: CASSLGGVRSPLHF. The CDR3 DNA reads TGTGCCAGCAGTTTAGGGGGGGTGCGTTCACCCCTCCACTTT.